A single sample is the source of the 31 T cell receptor beta chains below, sequenced in a study of PD-1 blockade in classical Hodgkin lymphoma. The time point is: cycle 4 day 1 (C4D1), after 6 weeks of nivolumab. Autologous stem cell transplantation was followed by relapse in every patient, and brentuximab vedotin exposure varied. The method was immunoSEQ multiplex PCR; TCRdb's version includes in-frame clones alone and lacks a portion of them. Found here are 50,000 or so clones, around 87% of them singletons; the top ten hold around 13%. This material consisted of peripheral blood mononuclear cells (PBMCs), taken before the fourth cycle of nivolumab. The source of these receptors is a human donor with classical Hodgkin lymphoma.

V and J are TRBV5-1 and TRBJ2-7, with 10 bases fitting TRBD2. CDR1 is SGHRS, CDR2 YFSETQ, per germline. V lost 2 bases and J lost 2; bases outside the gene matches: 4. The CDR3 length is 15 residues. The CDR3 sequence is CASSFDLAGAYEQYF. CDR3 in DNA: TGCGCCAGCAGCTTTGACCTAGCGGGGGCCTACGAGCAGTACTTC.

V usage is TRBV6-4 and J usage is TRBJ2-7; 7 bases align to TRBD1. Germline lookup yields CDR1 MRHNA and CDR2 SNTAGT. The CDR3 spans 14 residues. V shed 6 bases, J shed 0 bases, and the junction held 5 bases outside the gene matches. The CDR3 region has the DNA TGTGCCAGCAGCCCAGACAGGGACTCCTACGAGCAGTACTTC. It translates to CASSPDRDSYEQYF.

Only one count was recorded for this clone. The chain carries TRBV5-1 and TRBJ1-1; 8 positions agree with TRBD1. Germline CDR1 and CDR2: SGHRS and YFSETQ. With V trimmed by 0 bases and J by 1 base, 2 bases remained unmatched. CDR3 length equals 15 residues. CDR3: CASSLGGTGNTEAFF. CDR3 coding DNA: TGCGCCAGCAGCTTGGGGGGGACAGGGAACACTGAAGCTTTCTTT. Drawing the rest from reference TRBV5-1 and TRBJ1-1, the complete variable domain is KAGVTQTPRYLIKTRGQQVTLSCSPISGHRSVSWYQQTPGQGLQFLFEYFSETQRNKGNFPGRFSGRQFSNSRSEMNVSTLELGDSALYLCASSLGGTGNTEAFFGQGTRLTVV.

The chain combines TRBV11-3 with TRBJ2-7; a possible D gene is TRBD2 (6 bases). Germline CDR1 is SGHNT and CDR2 is YENEEA. This CDR3 has 19 residues. V lost 5 bases and J 1 base, leaving 27 bases between the germline ends. The CDR3 here is CASSTPGVGRALPSYEQYF. The CDR3 DNA sequence: TGTGCCAGCAGCACCCCGGGGGTCGGGCGGGCCCTTCCGTCCTACGAGCAGTACTTC.

The chain carries TRBV5-6 and TRBJ2-1; 12 bases line up with TRBD2. With V trimmed by 5 bases and J by 8 bases, 17 bases remained unmatched. This CDR3 comprises 18 residues. The V gene's germline CDR1 is SGHDT and CDR2 YYEEEE. This chain's CDR3 is CASRIRTPRLAGAHEQFF. The DNA of the CDR3 is TGTGCCAGCAGGATAAGGACCCCCCGACTAGCGGGAGCCCATGAGCAGTTCTTC.

This clone showed up just once. V and J are TRBV19 and TRBJ2-2; 9 bases align to TRBD2. CDR1 LNHDA and CDR2 SQIVND come from the germline V gene (reference sequence). Trimming cost V 3 bases and J 5 bases; bases outside gene matches: 4. CDR3 length: 15 amino acids. The CDR3 sequence: CASSIYLAGTGELFF. The DNA of the CDR3 is TGTGCCAGTAGTATTTACCTAGCGGGGACCGGGGAGCTGTTTTTT.

This sequence joins TRBV5-1 and TRBJ1-1, with 8 bases lining up with TRBD1. The V and J ends lost 3 bases and 0 bases, in that order; junction bases with no gene match: 1. The germline gives CDR1 SGHRS, CDR2 YFSETQ. The CDR3 runs to 14 residues. The CDR3 sequence: CASSWTGLNTEAFF. For the CDR3, the DNA is TGCGCCAGCAGCTGGACAGGGCTGAACACTGAAGCTTTCTTT.

This sequence joins TRBV6-1 and TRBJ2-7; a weak D match, TRBD1 (5 bases). Trimming cost V 5 bases and J 0 bases, with 11 bases left between them. The CDR3 loop spans 14 amino acids. Germline values: CDR1 MNHNS, CDR2 SASEGT. The CDR3 coding sequence is TGTGCCAGCAGTCGACAGCGTACCTCCTACGAGCAGTACTTC. Translated, it gives CASSRQRTSYEQYF.

The DNA for the CDR3 is TGTGCCAGCAGGGGCACAGGGCAGCCCTCCTACGAGCAGTACTTC. It yields the protein CASRGTGQPSYEQYF. The chain has TRBV2 and TRBJ2-7, with D perhaps matching TRBD1 (6 bases). From germline, CDR1 is SNHLY and CDR2 FYNNEI. The V end lost 6 bases, the J end lost 0 bases, and 15 bases lay between the germline ends. The CDR3 sequence is 15 residues long.

This clone has just a few counts. The chain is built from TRBV19 and TRBJ2-7, with D possibly called TRBD1 or TRBD2 (5 bases each). This CDR3 is 12 amino acids long. The germline gives CDR1 LNHDA, CDR2 SQIVND (reference sequence). With 10 bases removed from V and 3 bases from J, the gap between germline ends came to 13 bases. The CDR3 region is CATGDPFYEQYF. The CDR3 nucleotides read TGTGCCACCGGGGACCCCTTCTACGAGCAGTACTTC.

This chain links TRBV7-3 with TRBJ2-2; D is possibly TRBD1 (5 bases). This CDR3 region has 14 residues. With 0 bases removed from V and 7 bases from J, the gap between germline ends came to 9 bases. CDR1 SGHTA and CDR2 FQGTGA come from the germline V gene. Here the CDR3 DNA reads TGTGCCAGCAGCTTAACCAGGGAAGGCGGGGAGCTGTTTTTT. Its translation: CASSLTREGGELFF.

The V and J genes are TRBV19 and TRBJ2-1, with D possibly being TRBD2 (5 bases). V lost 1 base to trimming and J lost 8 bases, with 15 bases between them. Germline V gives CDR1 LNHDA, CDR2 SQIVND (reference sequence). This CDR3 is 15 amino acids long. CDR3 nucleotides: TGTGCCAGTAGTATAGTCAGCGGTTCTAAGGATGAGCAGTTCTTC. Its translation: CASSIVSGSKDEQFF.

The chain couples TRBV30 to TRBJ2-5; tentatively, D is TRBD1 or TRBD2 (5 bases each). Germline-derived CDR1 and CDR2 are GTSNPN and SVGIG (reference sequence). V was pared by 0 bases and J by 6 bases, with 8 bases between. The CDR3 is made up of 12 amino acids. The CDR3: CAWSVRGKTQYF. The CDR3 coding sequence is TGTGCCTGGAGTGTGAGGGGTAAGACCCAGTACTTC. Variable domain in full (rest from reference TRBV30 and TRBJ2-5): SQTIHQWPATLVQPVGSPLSLECTVEGTSNPNLYWYRQAAGRGLQLLFYSVGIGQISSEVPQNLSASRPQDRQFILSSKKLLLSDSGFYLCAWSVRGKTQYFGPGTRLLVL.

J is TRBJ1-3 and V is TRBV9; the D gene is possibly TRBD1 (5 bases). Deletions cut 3 bases from V and 2 bases from J, with 9 bases between. Germline CDR1 reads SGDLS; CDR2 reads YYNGEE. This CDR3 contains 14 residues. CDR3 DNA: TGTGCCAGCAGCGGCGGGACGGCTGGAAACACCATATATTTT. It specifies CASSGGTAGNTIYF.

This clone has just one count. This sequence joins TRBV15 and TRBJ2-1; 7 nucleotides agree with TRBD1. Trimming cost V 6 bases and J 4 bases; bases outside gene matches: 6. The length of the CDR3 is 14 residues. Germline V CDR1 and CDR2: LNHNV, YYDKDF (reference sequence). The CDR3 spells CATRKGQEYNEQFF. The CDR3, as DNA: TGTGCCACCAGAAAAGGACAGGAATACAATGAGCAGTTCTTC.

This chain uses TRBV28 with TRBJ1-2; D gene uncertain. This CDR3 is 13 amino acids long. Trimming took 3 bases from V and 10 from J, leaving 15 bases between them. The germline gives CDR1 MDHEN, CDR2 SYDVKM. CDR3 amino acids: CASSFQLLKDYTF. In DNA form, the CDR3 reads TGTGCCAGCAGTTTCCAGTTGTTGAAAGACTACACCTTC.

V usage is TRBV18 and J usage is TRBJ1-1; 7 bases match TRBD1. The germline gives CDR1 KGHSH, CDR2 LQKENI. V shed 5 bases and J 1 base; nucleotides not matched to a gene: 7. The CDR3 covers 15 residues. CDR3 bases: TGTGCCAGCTCAATCGGGACAGAGGCGAACACTGAAGCTTTCTTT. Translation gives CASSIGTEANTEAFF.

J is TRBJ1-5 and V is TRBV6-6; 10 bases are shared with TRBD1. V gave up 6 bases and J gave up 3 bases; unmatched junction bases: 2. This CDR3 comprises 14 residues. CDR1 is MNHNY and CDR2 is SVGAGI in the germline V gene (reference sequence). The CDR3 loop is CASRTGGPNQPQHF. The CDR3 DNA follows: TGTGCCAGCAGGACAGGGGGCCCCAATCAGCCCCAGCATTTT.

V gene TRBV6-1 combines with J gene TRBJ1-2; D gene ambiguous. CDR3 length: 12 amino acids. Deletions cut 3 bases from V and 6 bases from J, with 8 bases between. CDR1 and CDR2 from the germline V gene are MNHNS and SASEGT. CDR3 nucleotide sequence: TGTGCCAGCAGTGATCGGTGGGATGGCTACACCTTC. Translation gives CASSDRWDGYTF.

The chain has TRBV28 and TRBJ1-2, with TRBD1 as a possible D gene (6 bases). Germline V gene sequence: CDR1 MDHEN, CDR2 SYDVKM. This CDR3 spans 13 amino acids. The V end lost 3 bases, the J end lost 5 bases, and 10 bases lay between the germline ends. CDR3 sequence: CASSFLQGYGYTF. CDR3 coding DNA: TGTGCCAGCAGTTTCTTACAGGGATATGGCTACACCTTC.

The genes are TRBV7-8 and TRBJ1-1; D remains unclear. Germline assignment: CDR1 SGHVS and CDR2 FQNEAQ. The V end was cut by 7 bases, the J end by 1 base, with 7 bases between. The CDR3 totals 12 residues. The CDR3 protein is CASNRGNTEAFF. The DNA of the CDR3 is TGTGCCAGCAATCGCGGGAACACTGAAGCTTTCTTT. The variable domain in full, completed from reference TRBV7-8 and TRBJ1-1, reads GAGVSQSPRYKVAKRGQDVALRCDPISGHVSLFWYQQALGQGPEFLTYFQNEAQLDKSGLPSDRFFAERPEGSVSTLKIQRTQQEDSAVYLCASNRGNTEAFFGQGTRLTVV.

The V and J genes are TRBV10-3 and TRBJ2-6, with 7 bases that match TRBD1. Germline CDR1 is ENHRY and CDR2 is SYGVKD. J lost 3 bases, V lost 3 bases, and 2 bases had no gene match. This CDR3 is 15 amino acids long. CDR3 in DNA: TGTGCCATCAGTGACCAGGGGGTTGGGGCCAACGTCCTGACTTTC. This translates into CAISDQGVGANVLTF.

The J gene is TRBJ2-1, the V gene TRBV6-4; D tentatively fits TRBD1 or TRBD2 (5 bases each). This CDR3 has 13 residues. Germline loops: CDR1 MRHNA, CDR2 SNTAGT. V gave up 6 bases and J gave up 4 bases, with 10 bases separating them. The CDR3 DNA sequence: TGTGCCAGCAGGGGGGAGACTTACAATGAGCAGTTCTTC. Translated, it gives CASRGETYNEQFF.

J is TRBJ1-2 and V is TRBV23-1; D may be TRBD1 (5 bases). TRBV23-1 falls under the ORF class, with uncertain function. This CDR3 spans 14 amino acids. V lost 1 base, J lost 2 bases, and 8 bases lay in between. The CDR3, as DNA: TGCGCCAGCAGTCAATATAAGGGGAACTATGGCTACACCTTC. This gives the protein CASSQYKGNYGYTF.

This clone was counted only a few times. The CDR3: CASDSEEKLFF. CDR3 DNA sequence: TGTGCCAGCGACAGCGAGGAAAAACTGTTTTTT. The chain employs TRBV2 and TRBJ1-4, with D tentatively TRBD1 (5 bases). V was pared by 8 bases and J by 8 bases, with 9 bases between. The germline V gene has CDR1 SNHLY and CDR2 FYNNEI. The CDR3 extends over 11 amino acids.

About this clone itself: Other DNA sequences in the sample encode the same CDR3. The chain is built from TRBV7-9 and TRBJ1-2, with unresolved D. The CDR3 has 16 amino acids. Trimming removed 0 bases from V and 4 bases from J, with 15 bases in between. From germline, CDR1 is SEHNR and CDR2 FQNEAQ (reference sequence). The CDR3 reads CASSLALGIEAYGYTF. The CDR3, as DNA: TGTGCCAGCAGCTTAGCTCTGGGGATAGAGGCCTATGGCTACACCTTC.

The chain is built from TRBV5-1 and TRBJ2-1; 9 bases are a match to TRBD2. Germline V gene sequence: CDR1 SGHRS, CDR2 YFSETQ. V lost 0 bases and J lost 6; bases outside the gene matches: 13. The CDR3 is 18 amino acids. CDR3 in amino acids: CASSLDAAFVREGNEQFF. The CDR3 coding sequence is TGCGCCAGCAGCTTGGACGCCGCATTTGTGCGGGAGGGCAATGAGCAGTTCTTC.

The V gene is TRBV5-1, the J gene TRBJ2-1; 7 bases align to TRBD1. CDR3 length: 15 residues. The germline gives CDR1 SGHRS, CDR2 YFSETQ. J gave up 2 bases and V 4 bases, and 6 bases lay outside the gene matches. The CDR3 sequence: CASSTYRGTYNEQFF. CDR3 DNA sequence: TGCGCCAGCAGCACCTACAGGGGAACCTACAATGAGCAGTTCTTC.

V is TRBV6-5 and J is TRBJ2-7, with D possibly matching TRBD1 (5 bases). V lost 6 bases to trimming and J lost 0 bases, with 12 bases between them. This CDR3 comprises 14 residues. Germline CDR1 is MNHEY and CDR2 is SVGAGI. CDR3 bases: TGTGCCAGCAGCCCCTGGGGCGGCTCCTACGAGCAGTACTTC. This encodes CASSPWGGSYEQYF.

The chain combines TRBV15 with TRBJ2-5; no definite D call. The CDR3 has 14 residues. Germline CDR1 LNHNV, CDR2 YYDKDF (reference sequence). V gave up 6 bases and J gave up 4 bases, with 15 bases separating them. The CDR3 nucleotides are TGTGCCACCAGTTCGACTCAGTCGGGAGAGACCCAGTACTTC. It encodes CATSSTQSGETQYF.

This chain links TRBV15 with TRBJ2-7; TRBD1 matches 9 bases. J gave up 3 bases and V 4 bases, and 4 bases lay outside the gene matches. Germline V gene data show CDR1 as LNHNV and CDR2 as YYDKDF (reference sequence). This CDR3 is built from 14 residues. The CDR3 protein is CATSKDRGSYEQYF. For the CDR3, the DNA is TGTGCCACCAGCAAGGACAGGGGAAGCTACGAGCAGTACTTC.